One sample yielded the 5 T cell receptor beta chains listed below, sequenced in a study of T cell repertoires in cytomegalovirus infection. A single record per CDR3 protein comes from TCRdb applying MiXCR to the reads. In the table there are around 100,000 distinct CDR3 sequences, 15% to 20% of which are singletons. The sequenced sample consisted of PBMCs. All receptors come from a human donor in good health (CMV status not recorded). Some clones in this sample may be carry-over from other donors' samples.

There are a few counts of this clonotype. V usage is TRBV12-3 or TRBV12-4 and J usage is TRBJ2-6; D unclear. The CDR3 has 13 residues. Trimming pared 10 bases from V and 0 bases from J, leaving 7 bases between. The chain's CDR3 is CATSLSGANVLTF. In DNA form, the CDR3 reads TGTGCCACGTCCCTCTCTGGGGCCAACGTCCTGACTTTC.

The sample holds many counts of this clonotype. The chain uses TRBV7-8 and TRBJ2-2, with D perhaps given as TRBD1 or TRBD2 (5 bases each). V was shortened by 5 bases and J by 1 base, with 20 bases between the two germline ends. This CDR3 contains 18 residues. Germline V CDR1 and CDR2: SGHVS, FQNEAQ. CDR3 amino acids: CASSGVSFRGGNTGELFF. The CDR3 coding sequence is TGTGCCAGCAGCGGGGTCTCTTTTCGGGGCGGGAACACCGGGGAGCTGTTTTTT.

The J gene is TRBJ2-7, the V gene TRBV28; 9 bases align to TRBD2. CDR1 and CDR2 (germline): MDHEN, SYDVKM. V lost 4 bases to trimming and J lost 2 bases; unmatched junction nucleotides: 9. The CDR3 runs to 16 residues. As DNA, the CDR3 is TGTGCCAGCAGTTCCCCCGAGCGGGGGGTCACCTACGAGCAGTACTTC. This translates into CASSSPERGVTYEQYF.

This clonotype was counted at least ten times. The genes are TRBV7-2 and TRBJ1-1; the D gene is possibly TRBD1 (5 bases). CDR1 is SGHTA, CDR2 FQGNSA, per germline. With 5 bases removed from V and 2 bases from J, the gap between germline ends came to 24 bases. The CDR3 runs 18 residues. The chain's CDR3 is CASSGAGMRRAGNTEAFF. In DNA, the CDR3 is TGTGCCAGCAGCGGGGCGGGGATGCGCCGAGCGGGTAACACTGAAGCTTTCTTT.

The rearrangement uses TRBV15 and TRBJ2-2; no clear D. Trimming removed 2 bases at V and 5 bases at J, with 12 bases between. This CDR3 is 15 amino acids long. Germline V gene sequence: CDR1 LNHNV, CDR2 YYDKDF (reference sequence). This CDR3 is CATSRNRAQTGELFF. CDR3 coding DNA: TGTGCCACCAGCAGAAACCGGGCCCAGACCGGGGAGCTGTTTTTT.